A selection of T cell receptor beta chains follows, all from one sample in a study of T cells in Graves' hyperthyroidism and ophthalmopathy. TCRdb reanalysed the multiplex PCR reads using MiXCR and keeps one entry per CDR3 protein. The sample comprises roughly 110,000 distinct CDR3 sequences, about 16% of which are singletons, and roughly 40% rests with the top ten. Material: blood. These receptors all come from a woman aged 45-65 years with Graves' hyperthyroidism. Both conserved end residues are part of each CDR3. A D gene is named only where the DNA matches it firmly. Some rows mark clone size as missing; the rest say once, few, many or name a class of expanded clone.

j_call: TRBJ1-3
d_call: -
clone_size: many
v_call: TRBV18
cdr3_nt: TGTGCCAGCTCACCACCGTACGGGGCAAACTCTGGAAACACCATATATTTT
cdr3_aa: CASSPPYGANSGNTIYF

j_call: TRBJ2-2
d_call: TRBD2
clone_size: many
v_call: TRBV7-3
cdr3_nt: TGTGCCAGCAGCTTAGGATGGCTAGCGGGAGAGGGCGCGAACACCGGGGAGCTGTTTTTT
cdr3_aa: CASSLGWLAGEGANTGELFF

j_call: TRBJ1-1
d_call: TRBD1
clone_size: few
v_call: TRBV2
cdr3_nt: TGTGCCAGCAGTAAGACAGGGGGCTACGACACTGAAGCTTTCTTT
cdr3_aa: CASSKTGGYDTEAFF

j_call: TRBJ1-2
d_call: -
clone_size: -
v_call: TRBV28
cdr3_nt: TGTGCCAGCAGCCCACCGGGACTAGCTGGCTACACCTTC
cdr3_aa: CASSPPGLAGYTF

j_call: TRBJ2-3
d_call: -
clone_size: many
v_call: TRBV7-8
cdr3_nt: TGTGCCAGCAGCTTAGATCAGACAGATACGCAGTATTTT
cdr3_aa: CASSLDQTDTQYF

j_call: TRBJ1-1
d_call: -
clone_size: many
v_call: TRBV27
cdr3_nt: TGTGCCAGCAGTTTATCAGGGATGAACACTGAAGCTTTCTTT
cdr3_aa: CASSLSGMNTEAFF

j_call: TRBJ2-5
d_call: -
clone_size: many
v_call: TRBV7-3
cdr3_nt: TGTGCCAGCAGCTCAGAATACGGAGAGACCCAGTACTTC
cdr3_aa: CASSSEYGETQYF

j_call: TRBJ1-1
d_call: -
clone_size: many
v_call: TRBV29-1
cdr3_nt: TGCAGCGTCGCCTTGAACACTGAAGCTTTCTTT
cdr3_aa: CSVALNTEAFF

j_call: TRBJ1-4
d_call: -
clone_size: many
v_call: TRBV10-3
cdr3_nt: TGTGCAACTACCCGGGACTCAAATGAAAAACTGTTTTTT
cdr3_aa: CATTRDSNEKLFF

j_call: TRBJ1-6
d_call: TRBD1
clone_size: many
v_call: TRBV5-1
cdr3_nt: TGCGCCAGCAGCCTGACTGGGACAGGGAATGGCGGAGATTCACCCCTCCACTTT
cdr3_aa: CASSLTGTGNGGDSPLHF

j_call: TRBJ2-7
d_call: -
clone_size: many
v_call: TRBV7-8
cdr3_nt: TGTGCCAGCAGCCCTCGGGGCGGGACCGCTTACGAGCAGTACTTC
cdr3_aa: CASSPRGGTAYEQYF

j_call: TRBJ1-1
d_call: -
clone_size: -
v_call: TRBV3-1
cdr3_nt: TGTGCCAGCAGCCAGGGGACTACTGGGGCTTTCTTT
cdr3_aa: CASSQGTTGAFF

j_call: TRBJ2-1
d_call: -
clone_size: many
v_call: TRBV20-1
cdr3_nt: TGCAGTGCTATGGTGGGCCGGGGAGGCAATGAGCAGTTCTTC
cdr3_aa: CSAMVGRGGNEQFF

j_call: TRBJ2-3
d_call: -
clone_size: many
v_call: TRBV10-3
cdr3_nt: TGTGCCATCTCGGGAGACACAGATACGCAGTATTTT
cdr3_aa: CAISGDTDTQYF

j_call: TRBJ2-7
d_call: TRBD2
clone_size: many
v_call: TRBV7-9
cdr3_nt: TGTGCCAGCAGCTTAGCGGGAGGGGACGAGCAGTACTTC
cdr3_aa: CASSLAGGDEQYF

j_call: TRBJ1-6
d_call: TRBD1
clone_size: many
v_call: TRBV27
cdr3_nt: TGTGCCAGCAGTTCCCGGGGACAGGGCGCGAATTCACCCCTCCACTTT
cdr3_aa: CASSSRGQGANSPLHF

j_call: TRBJ2-2
d_call: TRBD2
clone_size: few
v_call: TRBV5-4
cdr3_nt: TGTGCCAGCAGCGAGGGACTAGCGCATACCGGGGAGCTGTTTTTT
cdr3_aa: CASSEGLAHTGELFF

j_call: TRBJ2-1
d_call: -
clone_size: many
v_call: TRBV27
cdr3_nt: TGTGCCAGCAAGAGCTACTACAATGAGCAGTTCTTC
cdr3_aa: CASKSYYNEQFF

j_call: TRBJ2-2
d_call: -
clone_size: few
v_call: TRBV20-1
cdr3_nt: TGCAGTGCTCGCCGGGACGACGGGGCCGGGGAGCTGTTTTTT
cdr3_aa: CSARRDDGAGELFF

j_call: TRBJ2-2
d_call: -
clone_size: many
v_call: TRBV30
cdr3_nt: TGTGCCTGGGACCCCTTCGGCGGCCAGAACACCGGGGAGCTGTTTTTT
cdr3_aa: CAWDPFGGQNTGELFF

j_call: TRBJ2-6
d_call: -
clone_size: many
v_call: TRBV2
cdr3_nt: TGTGCCAGCAGTGAATCCGGGGCCAACGTCCTGACTTTC
cdr3_aa: CASSESGANVLTF

j_call: TRBJ2-1
d_call: TRBD1
clone_size: -
v_call: TRBV28
cdr3_nt: TGTGCCAGCAGTTTTCCGGGACAGGGGTTTTACAATGAGCAGTTCTTC
cdr3_aa: CASSFPGQGFYNEQFF

j_call: TRBJ2-3
d_call: TRBD1
clone_size: many
v_call: TRBV2
cdr3_nt: TGTGCCAGCAGCGGACAGGGTTTATTAACAGATACGCAGTATTTT
cdr3_aa: CASSGQGLLTDTQYF

j_call: TRBJ2-3
d_call: -
clone_size: many
v_call: TRBV10-3
cdr3_nt: TGTGCCATCAGTGAGTCGAGAGGGGCAGATACGCAGTATTTT
cdr3_aa: CAISESRGADTQYF

j_call: TRBJ1-5
d_call: -
clone_size: -
v_call: TRBV6-1
cdr3_nt: TGTGCCAGCAGTGAAGCCTCAATACAGGGTCAGCCCCAGCATTTT
cdr3_aa: CASSEASIQGQPQHF

j_call: TRBJ2-4
d_call: -
clone_size: -
v_call: TRBV7-9
cdr3_nt: TGTGCCAGCAGTCCCAGTACTCGAGTAGCCAAAAACATTCAGTACTTC
cdr3_aa: CASSPSTRVAKNIQYF

j_call: TRBJ1-3
d_call: -
clone_size: many
v_call: TRBV3-1
cdr3_nt: TGTGCCAGCAGCCAGTTTACAGGGACTGGAAACACCATATATTTT
cdr3_aa: CASSQFTGTGNTIYF

j_call: TRBJ2-5
d_call: TRBD2
clone_size: -
v_call: TRBV3-1
cdr3_nt: TGTGCCAGCAGCCAAGGGGGGCTAGCGGGAGAGACCCAGTACTTC
cdr3_aa: CASSQGGLAGETQYF

j_call: TRBJ2-7
d_call: TRBD1
clone_size: many
v_call: TRBV19
cdr3_nt: TGTGCCAGTAGGCCCGGGACAGGAACCTACGAGCAGTACTTC
cdr3_aa: CASRPGTGTYEQYF

j_call: TRBJ2-3
d_call: -
clone_size: many
v_call: TRBV20-1
cdr3_nt: TGCAGTGCTCCCCAGATCGGAGGTGGCACAGATACGCAGTATTTT
cdr3_aa: CSAPQIGGGTDTQYF

j_call: TRBJ1-4
d_call: -
clone_size: many
v_call: TRBV7-2
cdr3_nt: TGTGCCAGCAGCCCTTCATATAATGAAAAACTGTTTTTT
cdr3_aa: CASSPSYNEKLFF

j_call: TRBJ2-5
d_call: TRBD2
clone_size: few
v_call: TRBV2
cdr3_nt: TGTGCCAGCAGTACCCCGGGACTAGCGGGAGAGACCCAGTACTTC
cdr3_aa: CASSTPGLAGETQYF

j_call: TRBJ1-1
d_call: TRBD1
clone_size: many
v_call: TRBV28
cdr3_nt: TGTGCCAGCAGTCATTGGCCCCCGGACAGGGGACAGAACACTGAAGCTTTCTTT
cdr3_aa: CASSHWPPDRGQNTEAFF

j_call: TRBJ2-5
d_call: TRBD1
clone_size: many
v_call: TRBV7-8
cdr3_nt: TGTGCCAGCAGCTTTCGGGACAGGGGAGAGACCCAGTACTTC
cdr3_aa: CASSFRDRGETQYF

j_call: TRBJ1-5
d_call: TRBD1
clone_size: -
v_call: TRBV28
cdr3_nt: TGTGCCAGCAGCCAAGGGGGCAGGAGCAATCAGCCCCAGCATTTT
cdr3_aa: CASSQGGRSNQPQHF

j_call: TRBJ2-5
d_call: -
clone_size: many
v_call: TRBV12-5
cdr3_nt: TGTGCTAGTGGTCAACAAGTTAAAGGGGTACTGGAGACCCAGTACTTC
cdr3_aa: CASGQQVKGVLETQYF

j_call: TRBJ1-5
d_call: TRBD1
clone_size: -
v_call: TRBV6-1
cdr3_nt: TGTGCCAGCAGCCCTAACCGGGACAGGGAACCGCCCCAGCATTTT
cdr3_aa: CASSPNRDREPPQHF

j_call: TRBJ2-5
d_call: TRBD2
clone_size: -
v_call: TRBV7-9
cdr3_nt: TGTGCCAGCAGAGAGCTAGCGGGGAGAGAGACCCAGTACTTC
cdr3_aa: CASRELAGRETQYF

j_call: TRBJ2-1
d_call: TRBD2
clone_size: many
v_call: TRBV5-1
cdr3_nt: TGCGCCACTAAACTAGCGGGTGAATACAATGAGCAGTTCTTC
cdr3_aa: CATKLAGEYNEQFF

j_call: TRBJ2-5
d_call: -
clone_size: -
v_call: TRBV12-3/TRBV12-4
cdr3_nt: TGTGCCAGCAGCCCAGTCCTACTGCAAGAGACCCAGTACTTC
cdr3_aa: CASSPVLLQETQYF

j_call: TRBJ1-5
d_call: -
clone_size: many
v_call: TRBV4-2
cdr3_nt: TGTGCCAGCAGCCAAGAACAGGGAAATAGCAATCAGCCCCAGCATTTT
cdr3_aa: CASSQEQGNSNQPQHF

j_call: TRBJ2-3
d_call: TRBD1
clone_size: many
v_call: TRBV12-3/TRBV12-4
cdr3_nt: TGTGCCAGCAGTTCATCAGGGGGATCCGCAGATACGCAGTATTTT
cdr3_aa: CASSSSGGSADTQYF

j_call: TRBJ2-6
d_call: -
clone_size: many
v_call: TRBV3-1
cdr3_nt: TGTGCCAGCAGCCAACAGGGATTGGGCTCTGGGGCCAACGTCCTGACTTTC
cdr3_aa: CASSQQGLGSGANVLTF

j_call: TRBJ2-3
d_call: -
clone_size: many
v_call: TRBV5-1
cdr3_nt: TGCGCCAGCAGGGGAGACCCTAGCACAGATACGCAGTATTTT
cdr3_aa: CASRGDPSTDTQYF